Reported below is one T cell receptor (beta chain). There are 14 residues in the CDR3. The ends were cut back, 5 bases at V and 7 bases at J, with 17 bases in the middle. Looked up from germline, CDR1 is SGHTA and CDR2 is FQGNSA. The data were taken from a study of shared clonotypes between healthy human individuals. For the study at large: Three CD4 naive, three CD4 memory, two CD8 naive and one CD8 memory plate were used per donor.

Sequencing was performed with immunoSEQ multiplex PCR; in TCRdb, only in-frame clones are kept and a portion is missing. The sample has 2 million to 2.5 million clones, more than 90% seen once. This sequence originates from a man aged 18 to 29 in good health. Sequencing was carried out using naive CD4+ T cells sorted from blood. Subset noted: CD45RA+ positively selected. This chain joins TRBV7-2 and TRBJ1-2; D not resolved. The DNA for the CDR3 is TGTGCCAGCAGCCCCGCGTGGGCCAGAGGTGGCTACACCTTC. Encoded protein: CASSPAWARGGYTF.